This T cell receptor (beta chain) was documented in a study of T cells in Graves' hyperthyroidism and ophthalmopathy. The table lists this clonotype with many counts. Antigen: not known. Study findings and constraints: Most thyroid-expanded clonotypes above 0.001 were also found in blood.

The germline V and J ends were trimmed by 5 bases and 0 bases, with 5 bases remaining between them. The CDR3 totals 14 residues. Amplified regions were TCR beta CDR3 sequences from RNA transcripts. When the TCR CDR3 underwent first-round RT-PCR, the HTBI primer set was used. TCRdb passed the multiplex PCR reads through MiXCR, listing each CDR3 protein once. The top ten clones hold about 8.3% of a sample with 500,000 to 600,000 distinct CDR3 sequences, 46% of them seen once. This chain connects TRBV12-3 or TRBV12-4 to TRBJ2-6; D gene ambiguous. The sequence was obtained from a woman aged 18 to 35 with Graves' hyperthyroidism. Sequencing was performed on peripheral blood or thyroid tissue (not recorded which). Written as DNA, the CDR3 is TGTGCCAGCAGTAGGGACTCTGGGGCCAACGTCCTGACTTTC. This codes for CASSRDSGANVLTF.